This passage covers 6 T cell receptor beta chains from one sample sequenced in a study of CD8 T cells in Susac syndrome. An input of about 0.5 to 1 ug of RNA was subjected to reverse transcription using random hexamers. TCRdb re-called the immunoSEQ multiplex PCR reads with MiXCR, one entry per CDR3 protein. The sample lists some 180,000 distinct CDR3 sequences; just under 95% were seen once. The source material was CD4+ T cells from PBMCs. The source is a human donor with Susac syndrome.

V is TRBV7-9 and J is TRBJ1-4; no reliable D call. The V gene lost 9 bases and the J gene lost 6 bases, with 11 bases spanning the gap. The CDR3 totals 12 residues. Germline V CDR1 and CDR2: SEHNR, FQNEAQ (reference sequence). CDR3 DNA sequence: TGTGCCAGGAACAGAACGTATGAAAAACTGTTTTTT. This translates into CARNRTYEKLFF.

The chain links TRBV6-5 to TRBJ1-1, with D possibly TRBD1 on 5 matching bases. Between the trimmed V and J ends, which lost 6 bases and 5 bases, there was a span of 16 bases. This CDR3 has 14 residues. Looked up from germline, CDR1 is MNHEY and CDR2 is SVGAGI. The CDR3 DNA reads TGTGCCAGCAGGTATCAGGGTTTCGGGACTGAAGCTTTCTTT. Its translation: CASRYQGFGTEAFF.

The V call is TRBV6-2 or TRBV6-3, the J call TRBJ1-1, with TRBD1 matching 7 bases. Germline CDR1 MNHEY, CDR2 SVGEGT. This CDR3 spans 13 amino acids. V lost 6 bases, J lost 3 bases, and 4 bases stayed unmatched. The CDR3 DNA follows: TGTGCCAGCAGGGACAGGCGGTACACTGAAGCTTTCTTT. It translates to CASRDRRYTEAFF.

V is TRBV27 and J is TRBJ2-5; TRBD1 or TRBD2 may be the D gene (5 bases each). Trimming took 2 bases from V and 1 from J, leaving 14 bases between them. CDR1 and CDR2 from the germline V gene are MNHEY and SMNVEV (reference sequence). CDR3 length: 16 amino acids. The CDR3: CASSLGAGRSQETQYF. In nucleotides, the CDR3 is TGTGCCAGCAGTTTAGGGGCAGGGAGAAGCCAAGAGACCCAGTACTTC.

V usage is TRBV18 and J usage is TRBJ2-5, with a possible D match to TRBD1 (5 bases). The CDR3 runs to 14 residues. Germline CDR1 KGHSH, CDR2 LQKENI. V lost 3 bases to trimming and J lost 2 bases, with 10 bases between them. The CDR3 DNA is TGTGCCAGCTCACCCTCCAAGGGGCAAGAGACCCAGTACTTC. Translation: CASSPSKGQETQYF.

V is TRBV18 and J is TRBJ2-5; the match to TRBD2 covers 8 bases. V was clipped by 9 bases and J by 1 base; unmatched bases: 7. CDR1 and CDR2 from the germline V gene are KGHSH and LQKENI. The CDR3 has 14 residues. The CDR3: CASTASGLQETQYF. The CDR3 nucleotides read TGTGCCAGTACAGCTAGCGGGCTCCAAGAGACCCAGTACTTC.